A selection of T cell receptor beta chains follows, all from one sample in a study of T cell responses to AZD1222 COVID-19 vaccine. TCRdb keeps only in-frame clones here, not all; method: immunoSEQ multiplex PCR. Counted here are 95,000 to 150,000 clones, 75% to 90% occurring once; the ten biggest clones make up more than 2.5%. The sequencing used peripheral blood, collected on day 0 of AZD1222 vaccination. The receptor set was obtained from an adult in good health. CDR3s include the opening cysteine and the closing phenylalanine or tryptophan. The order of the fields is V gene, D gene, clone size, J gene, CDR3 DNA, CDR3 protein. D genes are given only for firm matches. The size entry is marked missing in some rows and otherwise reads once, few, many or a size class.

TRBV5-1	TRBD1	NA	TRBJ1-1	TGCGCCAGCAGCCTCCCGACAGGGATGAACACTGAAGCTTTCTTT	CASSLPTGMNTEAFF
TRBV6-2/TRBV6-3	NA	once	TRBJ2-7	TGTGCCAGCAGTAGCACGGCCGTAAGCTACGAGCAGTACTTC	CASSSTAVSYEQYF
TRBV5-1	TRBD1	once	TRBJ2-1	TGCGCCAGCAGCCGACAGGGCGAAGCCTACAATGAGCAGTTCTTC	CASSRQGEAYNEQFF
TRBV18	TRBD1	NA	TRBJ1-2	TGTGCCAGCTCGTCCAGGGGGCCGGACTATGGCTACACCTTC	CASSSRGPDYGYTF
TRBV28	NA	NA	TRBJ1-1	TGTGCCAGCAGTTGGGGAGGGGTGGGCACTGAAGCTTTCTTT	CASSWGGVGTEAFF
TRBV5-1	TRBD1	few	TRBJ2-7	TGCGCCAGCGCCAAAACAGGGGGCGTCGCGGGTACGGACTTC	CASAKTGGVAGTDF
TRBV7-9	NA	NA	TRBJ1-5	TGTGCCAGCAGCGTAGACAGAGTCCAGCCCCAGCATTTT	CASSVDRVQPQHF
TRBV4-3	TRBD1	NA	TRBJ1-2	TGCGCCAGCAGCCGGACCTTCAGACAGGGTAACTATGGCTACACCTTC	CASSRTFRQGNYGYTF
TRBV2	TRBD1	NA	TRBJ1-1	TGTGCCAGCAGGGACAGGGGGTCTGAAGCTTTCTTT	CASRDRGSEAFF
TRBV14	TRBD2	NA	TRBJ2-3	TGTGCCAGCAGCCAGCGCGGGGGGGGCGGACCAGATACGCAGTATTTT	CASSQRGGGGPDTQYF
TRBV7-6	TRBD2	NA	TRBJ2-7	TGTGCCAGCAGCTTAGTACCTAGCGGCACTAATGGCAGAGAGCAGTACTTC	CASSLVPSGTNGREQYF
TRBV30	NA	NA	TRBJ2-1	TGTGCCTGGAGTTCGGATCTACCCTTAGGTGAGCAGTTCTTC	CAWSSDLPLGEQFF
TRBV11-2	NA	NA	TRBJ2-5	TGTGCCAGCAGCCCCGGGTACCAAGAGACCCAGTACTTC	CASSPGYQETQYF
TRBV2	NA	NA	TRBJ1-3	TGTGCCAGCAGTGCCCGTTTAGTCCCGGACAACACCATATATTTT	CASSARLVPDNTIYF
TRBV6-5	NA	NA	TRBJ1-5	TGTGCCAGCAGACTTTCGGGGGACGCCATTCAGCCCCAGCATTTT	CASRLSGDAIQPQHF
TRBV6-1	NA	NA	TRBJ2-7	TGTGCCAGCAGTTCCGCCGGATCGGGCTACGAGCAGTACTTC	CASSSAGSGYEQYF
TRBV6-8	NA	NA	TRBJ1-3	TGTGCCAGCAGTTACAAGCCAGGGAGCTCTGGAAACACCATATATTTT	CASSYKPGSSGNTIYF
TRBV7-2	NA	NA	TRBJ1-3	TGTGCCAGCAGCTCCAATCGGGGAAACACCATATATTTT	CASSSNRGNTIYF
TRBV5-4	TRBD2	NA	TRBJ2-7	TGTGCCAGCAGCTATGGGACTAGCGGGTCCTACGAGCAGTACTTC	CASSYGTSGSYEQYF
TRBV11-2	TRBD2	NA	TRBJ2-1	TGTGCCAGCAGACGCCCCGGGACTAGCGGGTATGAGCAGTTCTTC	CASRRPGTSGYEQFF
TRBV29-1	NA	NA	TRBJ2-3	TGCAGCGGAAGCACAGATACGCAGTATTTT	CSGSTDTQYF
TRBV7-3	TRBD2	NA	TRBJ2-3	TGTGCCAGCAGCCCAGCGGGAAGCACAGATACGCAGTATTTT	CASSPAGSTDTQYF
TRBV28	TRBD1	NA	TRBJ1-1	TGTGCCAGCAATCCTTTTAGGGGAAGGGACAGGGGGCAAATTGGCACTGAAGCTTTCTTT	CASNPFRGRDRGQIGTEAFF
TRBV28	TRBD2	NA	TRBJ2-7	TGTGCCAGCAGTAGCATAGGGACTAGCGGGAGGACATACGAGCAGTACTTC	CASSSIGTSGRTYEQYF
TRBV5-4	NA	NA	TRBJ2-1	TGTGCCAGCAGCTTGGGTCAGTCAGGGACGAGGAATGAGCAGTTCTTC	CASSLGQSGTRNEQFF
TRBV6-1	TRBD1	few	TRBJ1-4	TGTGCCAGCAGTGAAGGGACAGGGGGCGAAAAACTGTTTTTT	CASSEGTGGEKLFF
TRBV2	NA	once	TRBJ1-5	TGTGCCAGCAGGGAGGGAAGGCAGCCCCAGCATTTT	CASREGRQPQHF
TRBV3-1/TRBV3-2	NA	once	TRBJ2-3	TGTGCCAGCAGCCAAGGCCAGGGACGAAGCACAGATACGCAGTATTTT	CASSQGQGRSTDTQYF
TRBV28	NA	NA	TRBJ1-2	TGTGCCAGCAGTTTACTCGGTAACTATGGCTACACCTTC	CASSLLGNYGYTF
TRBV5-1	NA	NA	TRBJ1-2	TGCGCCAGCAGCTTGCAGGGGAGCTATGGCTACACCTTC	CASSLQGSYGYTF
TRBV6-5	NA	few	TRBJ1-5	TGTGCCAGCAGGAAGGGGTCATGGGGGTCGGGGCCCCAGCATTTT	CASRKGSWGSGPQHF
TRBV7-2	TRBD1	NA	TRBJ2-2	TGTGCCAGCAGCCCGAGACAGGGGATGAACACCGGGGAGCTGTTTTTT	CASSPRQGMNTGELFF
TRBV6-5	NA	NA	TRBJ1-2	TGTGCCAGCATCAGGGAAGGGTATGGCTACACCTTC	CASIREGYGYTF
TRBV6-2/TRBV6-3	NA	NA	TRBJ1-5	TGTGCCAGCATCCCCGGGGGAAGCAATCAGCCCCAGCATTTT	CASIPGGSNQPQHF
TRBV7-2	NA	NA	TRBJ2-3	TGTGCCAGCACCCCCCGGGATTCTAGCACAGATACGCAGTATTTT	CASTPRDSSTDTQYF
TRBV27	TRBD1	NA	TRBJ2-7	TGTGCCAGCAGCTCCAAGGGGACAGGAGGCTACGAGCAGTACTTC	CASSSKGTGGYEQYF
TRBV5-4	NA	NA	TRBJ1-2	TGTGCCAGCAGCTTGGAGGTGACAGATAATGGCTACACCTTC	CASSLEVTDNGYTF
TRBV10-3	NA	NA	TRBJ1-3	TGTGCCATCAGTGCCCCAGGGAACTCTGGAAACACCATATATTTT	CAISAPGNSGNTIYF
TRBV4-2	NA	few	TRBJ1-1	TGTGCCAGCAGCCAAGTGAGGGCAAAGGCTGAAGCTTTCTTT	CASSQVRAKAEAFF
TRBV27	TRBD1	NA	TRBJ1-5	TGTGCCAGCAGTACGAGACAGGGCAGCAATCAGCCCCAGCATTTT	CASSTRQGSNQPQHF
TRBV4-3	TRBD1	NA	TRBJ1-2	TGCGCCAGCAGCCAAGATGTGACAGGGGGGGGCTATGGCTACACCTTC	CASSQDVTGGGYGYTF
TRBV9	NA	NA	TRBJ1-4	TGTGCCAGCAGCTTAAGCCCGAGGAACGAAAAACTGTTTTTT	CASSLSPRNEKLFF
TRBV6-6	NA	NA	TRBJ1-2	TGTGCCAGCAGTCCCCCGAGTGGAGGGGACTATGGCTACACCTTC	CASSPPSGGDYGYTF
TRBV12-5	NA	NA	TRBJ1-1	TGTGCTAGTGGCCTGGACGGGGGGGGCCGGACTGAAGCTTTCTTT	CASGLDGGGRTEAFF
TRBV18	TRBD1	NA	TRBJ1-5	TGTGCCAGCTCATCCGGGACAGGGTCCAATCAGCCCCAGCATTTT	CASSSGTGSNQPQHF
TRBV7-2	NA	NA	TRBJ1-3	TGTGCCAGCAGCTCCTACGTCTATTCTCCCGGAAACACCATATATTTT	CASSSYVYSPGNTIYF
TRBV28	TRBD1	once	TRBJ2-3	TGTGCCAGCAGGGGGCAGGGGGAAGATACGCAGTATTTT	CASRGQGEDTQYF
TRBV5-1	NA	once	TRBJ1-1	TGCGCCAGCAGCTTGGTGGGGGCGCCTGAAGCTTTCTTT	CASSLVGAPEAFF
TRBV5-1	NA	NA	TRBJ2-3	TGCGCCAGCAGCTTGGAACGGCAGGTGGGGAGAGATACGCAGTATTTT	CASSLERQVGRDTQYF
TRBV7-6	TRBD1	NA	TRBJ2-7	TGTGCCAGCAGCTTAGGGACAGGGGGCCTCTACGAGCAGTACTTC	CASSLGTGGLYEQYF
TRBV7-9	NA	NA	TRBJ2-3	TGTGCCAGCAGTTCTAGGGGTGCCCCCACAGATACGCAGTATTTT	CASSSRGAPTDTQYF
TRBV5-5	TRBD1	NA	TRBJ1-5	TGTGCCAGCAGCCGAGTCTGGGACAGAACTAGCAATCAGCCCCAGCATTTT	CASSRVWDRTSNQPQHF
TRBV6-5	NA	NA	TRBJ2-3	TGTGCCAGCAGAAAGGCCACAGATACGCAGTATTTT	CASRKATDTQYF
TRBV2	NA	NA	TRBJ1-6	TGTGCCAGCATCAACGAGGCGGCAGGAGGTTCACCCCTCCACTTT	CASINEAAGGSPLHF
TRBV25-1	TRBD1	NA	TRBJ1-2	TGTGCCACTAGCCGGGACAGGGCAGGGTTGAGGGGCTACACCTTC	CATSRDRAGLRGYTF
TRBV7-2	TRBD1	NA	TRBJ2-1	TGTGCCAGCAGCTTAGATCAGGGGGCGCAGTTCTTC	CASSLDQGAQFF
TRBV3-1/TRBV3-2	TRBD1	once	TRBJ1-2	TGTGCCAGCAGCCCGGGACAGGGGGCCCCTGGGGGCTACACCTTC	CASSPGQGAPGGYTF